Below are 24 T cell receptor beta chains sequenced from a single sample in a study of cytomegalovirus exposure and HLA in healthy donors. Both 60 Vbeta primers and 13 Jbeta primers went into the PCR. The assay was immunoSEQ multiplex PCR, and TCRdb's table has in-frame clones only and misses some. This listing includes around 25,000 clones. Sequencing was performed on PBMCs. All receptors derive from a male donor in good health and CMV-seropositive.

CDR3 bases: TGCGCCAGCAGCCAAGGACGGCTAGCGGGAGGGCCTGGTGACAATGAGCAGTTCTTC. Translating gives CASSQGRLAGGPGDNEQFF. V usage is TRBV4-1 and J usage is TRBJ2-1; 12 positions match TRBD2. CDR3 size: 19 residues. J lost 5 bases, V lost 1 base, and 12 bases had no gene match. Germline loops: CDR1 MGHRA, CDR2 YSYEKL.

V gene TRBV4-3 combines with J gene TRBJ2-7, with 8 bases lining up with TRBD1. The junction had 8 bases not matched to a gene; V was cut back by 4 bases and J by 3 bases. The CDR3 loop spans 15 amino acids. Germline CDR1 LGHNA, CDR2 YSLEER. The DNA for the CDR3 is TGCGCCAGCAGCCTGGGGACAGGCCTCCTCTACGAGCAGTACTTC. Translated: CASSLGTGLLYEQYF.

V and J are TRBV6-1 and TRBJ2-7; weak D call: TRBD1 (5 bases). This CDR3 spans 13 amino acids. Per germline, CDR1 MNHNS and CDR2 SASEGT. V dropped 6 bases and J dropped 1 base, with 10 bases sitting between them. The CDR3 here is CASREQASYEQYF. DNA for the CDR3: TGTGCCAGCAGGGAACAGGCTTCCTACGAGCAGTACTTC.

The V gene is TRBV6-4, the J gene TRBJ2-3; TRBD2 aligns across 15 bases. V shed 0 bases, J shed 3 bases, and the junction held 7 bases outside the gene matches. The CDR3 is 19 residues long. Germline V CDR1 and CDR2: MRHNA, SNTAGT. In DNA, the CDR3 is TGTGCCAGCAGTGACTCGGCGGCAGGGACTAGCGGGGGGACAGATACGCAGTATTTT. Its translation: CASSDSAAGTSGGTDTQYF.

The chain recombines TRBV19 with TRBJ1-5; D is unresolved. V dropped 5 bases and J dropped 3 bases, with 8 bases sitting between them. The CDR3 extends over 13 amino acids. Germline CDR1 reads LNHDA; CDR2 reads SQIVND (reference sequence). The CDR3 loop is CASSGQINQPQHF. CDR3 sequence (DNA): TGTGCCAGTAGTGGGCAGATCAATCAGCCCCAGCATTTT.

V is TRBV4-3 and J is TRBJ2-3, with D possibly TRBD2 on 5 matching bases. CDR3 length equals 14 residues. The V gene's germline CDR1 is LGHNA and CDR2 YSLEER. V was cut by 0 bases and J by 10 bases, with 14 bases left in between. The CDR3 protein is CASSQDSRVVAQYF. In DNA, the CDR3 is TGCGCCAGCAGCCAAGATTCGAGGGTCGTGGCGCAGTATTTT.

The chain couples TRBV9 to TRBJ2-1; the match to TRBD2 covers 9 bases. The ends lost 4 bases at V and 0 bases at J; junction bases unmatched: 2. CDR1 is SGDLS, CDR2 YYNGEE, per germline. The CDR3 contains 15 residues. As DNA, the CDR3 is TGTGCCAGCAGCCTTAGCGGGAGCTCCTACAATGAGCAGTTCTTC. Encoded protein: CASSLSGSSYNEQFF.

The CDR3 DNA sequence: TGTGCCAGCAGCGTAGCTGACACTGGAAACACCATATATTTT. Its translation is CASSVADTGNTIYF. This chain uses TRBV9 with TRBJ1-3; no firm D call. Trimming pared 0 bases from V and 2 bases from J, leaving 6 bases between. This CDR3 is 14 amino acids long. Germline V CDR1 and CDR2: SGDLS, YYNGEE.

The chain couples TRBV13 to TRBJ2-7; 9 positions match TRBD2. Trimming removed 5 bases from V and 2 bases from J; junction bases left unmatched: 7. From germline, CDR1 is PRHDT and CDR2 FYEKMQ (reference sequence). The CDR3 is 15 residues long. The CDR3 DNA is TGTGCCAGCAGCCTATTGCGGGGGGGTCCCTACGAGCAGTACTTC. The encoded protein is CASSLLRGGPYEQYF.

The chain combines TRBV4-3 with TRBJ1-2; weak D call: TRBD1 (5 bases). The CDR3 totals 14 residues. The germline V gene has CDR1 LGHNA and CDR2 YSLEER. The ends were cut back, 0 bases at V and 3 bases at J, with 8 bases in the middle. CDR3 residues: CASSQEKGYYGYTF. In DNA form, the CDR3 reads TGCGCCAGCAGCCAAGAAAAGGGGTACTATGGCTACACCTTC.

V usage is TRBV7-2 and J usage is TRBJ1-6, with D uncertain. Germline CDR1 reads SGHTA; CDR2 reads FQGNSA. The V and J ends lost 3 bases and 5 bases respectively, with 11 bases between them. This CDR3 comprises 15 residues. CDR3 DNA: TGTGCCAGCAGCTTTTTAACAGACCATAATTCACCCCTCCACTTT. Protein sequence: CASSFLTDHNSPLHF.

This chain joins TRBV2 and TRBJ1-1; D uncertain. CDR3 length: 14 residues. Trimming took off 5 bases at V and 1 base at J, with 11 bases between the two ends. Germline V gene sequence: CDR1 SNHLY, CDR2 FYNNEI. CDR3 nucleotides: TGTGCCAGCAGTATGCAACGGGGGAACACTGAAGCTTTCTTT. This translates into CASSMQRGNTEAFF.

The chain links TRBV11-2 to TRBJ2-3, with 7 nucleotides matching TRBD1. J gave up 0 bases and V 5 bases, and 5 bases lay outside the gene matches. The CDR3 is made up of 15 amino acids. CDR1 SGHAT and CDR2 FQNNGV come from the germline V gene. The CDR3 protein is CASSLGTASTDTQYF. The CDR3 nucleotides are TGTGCCAGCAGCCTTGGGACAGCTAGCACAGATACGCAGTATTTT. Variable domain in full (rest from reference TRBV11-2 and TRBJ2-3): EAGVAQSPRYKIIEKRQSVAFWCNPISGHATLYWYQQILGQGPKLLIQFQNNGVVDDSQLPKDRFSAERLKGVDSTLKIQPAKLEDSAVYLCASSLGTASTDTQYFGPGTRLTVL.

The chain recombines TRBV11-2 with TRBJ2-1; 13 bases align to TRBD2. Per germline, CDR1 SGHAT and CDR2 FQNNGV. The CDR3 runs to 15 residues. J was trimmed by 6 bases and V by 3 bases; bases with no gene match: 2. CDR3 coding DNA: TGTGCCAGCAGCTTCGGGACTAGCGGGACCAATGAGCAGTTCTTC. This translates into CASSFGTSGTNEQFF.

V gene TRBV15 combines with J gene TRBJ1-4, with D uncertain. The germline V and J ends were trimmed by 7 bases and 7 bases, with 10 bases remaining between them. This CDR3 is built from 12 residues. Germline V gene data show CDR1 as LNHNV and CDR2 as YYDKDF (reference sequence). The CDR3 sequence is CATKRAGEKLFF. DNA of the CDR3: TGTGCCACCAAGAGGGCAGGTGAAAAACTGTTTTTT.

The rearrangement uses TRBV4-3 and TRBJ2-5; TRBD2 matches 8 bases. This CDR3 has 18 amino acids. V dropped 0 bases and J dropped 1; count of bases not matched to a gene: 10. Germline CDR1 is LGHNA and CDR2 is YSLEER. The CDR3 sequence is CASSQDRMRSGAQETQYF. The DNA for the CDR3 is TGCGCCAGCAGCCAAGATCGGATGCGTAGCGGGGCCCAAGAGACCCAGTACTTC.

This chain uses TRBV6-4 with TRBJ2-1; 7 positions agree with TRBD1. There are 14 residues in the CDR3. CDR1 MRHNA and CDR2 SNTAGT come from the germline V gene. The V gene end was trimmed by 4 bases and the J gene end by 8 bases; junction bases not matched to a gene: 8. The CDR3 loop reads CASSAGGGSDEQFF. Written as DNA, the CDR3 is TGTGCCAGCAGTGCAGGGGGTGGTAGCGATGAGCAGTTCTTC.

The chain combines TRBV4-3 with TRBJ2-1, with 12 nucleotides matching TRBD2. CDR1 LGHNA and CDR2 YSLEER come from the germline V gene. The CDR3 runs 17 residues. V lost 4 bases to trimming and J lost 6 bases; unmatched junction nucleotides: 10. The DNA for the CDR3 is TGCGCCAGCAGCCCAAGTGCACTAGCGGGAGGAAGCAATGAGCAGTTCTTC. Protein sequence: CASSPSALAGGSNEQFF.

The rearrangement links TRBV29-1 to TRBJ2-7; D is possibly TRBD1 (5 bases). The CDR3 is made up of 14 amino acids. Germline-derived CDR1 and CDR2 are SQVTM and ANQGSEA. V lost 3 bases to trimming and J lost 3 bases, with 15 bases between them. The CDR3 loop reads CSVDPGQGYYEQYF. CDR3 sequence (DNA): TGCAGCGTTGACCCCGGGCAGGGTTACTACGAGCAGTACTTC.

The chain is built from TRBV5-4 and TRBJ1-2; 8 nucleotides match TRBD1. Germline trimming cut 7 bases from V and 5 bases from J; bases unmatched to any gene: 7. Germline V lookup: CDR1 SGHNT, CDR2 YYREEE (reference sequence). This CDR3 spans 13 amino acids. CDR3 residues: CASSPGTGYGYTF. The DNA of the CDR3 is TGTGCCAGCTCCCCAGGGACAGGTTATGGCTACACCTTC. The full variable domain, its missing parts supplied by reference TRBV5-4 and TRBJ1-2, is ETGVTQSPTHLIKTRGQQVTLRCSSQSGHNTVSWYQQALGQGPQFIFQYYREEENGRGNFPPRFSGLQFPNYSSELNVNALELDDSALYLCASSPGTGYGYTFGSGTRLTVV.

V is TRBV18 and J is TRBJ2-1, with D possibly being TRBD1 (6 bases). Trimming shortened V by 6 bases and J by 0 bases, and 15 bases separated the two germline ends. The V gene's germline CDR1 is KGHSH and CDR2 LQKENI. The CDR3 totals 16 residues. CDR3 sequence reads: CASSAGQPNSYNEQFF. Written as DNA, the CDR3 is TGTGCCAGCTCGGCCGGACAGCCAAACTCCTACAATGAGCAGTTCTTC.

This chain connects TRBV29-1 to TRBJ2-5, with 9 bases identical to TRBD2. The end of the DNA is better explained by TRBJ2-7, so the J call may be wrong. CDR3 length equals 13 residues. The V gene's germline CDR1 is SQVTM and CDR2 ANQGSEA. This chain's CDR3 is CSVEGNSGGEQYF. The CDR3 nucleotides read TGCAGCGTTGAAGGTAATAGCGGGGGCGAGCAGTACTTC.

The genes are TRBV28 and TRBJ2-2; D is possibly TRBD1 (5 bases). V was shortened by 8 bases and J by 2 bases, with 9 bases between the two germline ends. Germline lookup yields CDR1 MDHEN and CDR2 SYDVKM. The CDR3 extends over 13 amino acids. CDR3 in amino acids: CASRQSNTGELFF. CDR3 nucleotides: TGTGCCAGCCGACAGTCAAACACCGGGGAGCTGTTTTTT. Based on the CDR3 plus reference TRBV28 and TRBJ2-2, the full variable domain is DVKVTQSSRYLVKRTGEKVFLECVQDMDHENMFWYRQDPGLGLRLIYFSYDVKMKEKGDIPEGYSVSREKKERFSLILESASTNQTSMYLCASRQSNTGELFFGEGSRLTVL.

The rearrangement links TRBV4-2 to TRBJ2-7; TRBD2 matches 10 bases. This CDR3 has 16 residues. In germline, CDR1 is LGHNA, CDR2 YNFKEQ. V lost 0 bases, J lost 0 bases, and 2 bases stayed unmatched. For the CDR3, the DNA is TGTGCCAGCAGCCAAGACTGGACTAGCGGCTCCTACGAGCAGTACTTC. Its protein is CASSQDWTSGSYEQYF.